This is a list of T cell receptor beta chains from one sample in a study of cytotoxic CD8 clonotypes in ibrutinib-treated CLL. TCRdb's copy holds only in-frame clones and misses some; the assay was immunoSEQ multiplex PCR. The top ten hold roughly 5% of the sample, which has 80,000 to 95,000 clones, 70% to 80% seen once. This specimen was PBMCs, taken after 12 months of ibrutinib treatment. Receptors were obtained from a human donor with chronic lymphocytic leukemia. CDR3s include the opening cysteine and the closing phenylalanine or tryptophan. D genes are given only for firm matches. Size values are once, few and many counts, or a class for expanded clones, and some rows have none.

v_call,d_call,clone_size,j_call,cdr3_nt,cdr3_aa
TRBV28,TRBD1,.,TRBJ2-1,TGTGCCAGCAGCCGAGAAGGGACAGGCCGTAAGGAGGAGCAGTTCTTC,CASSREGTGRKEEQFF
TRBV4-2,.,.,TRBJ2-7,TGTGCCAGCAGCCAAGGCCCCCGGGACTCCTACGAGCAGTACTTC,CASSQGPRDSYEQYF
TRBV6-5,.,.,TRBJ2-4,TGTGCCAGCAGTTCGGGTTCACTAGCCAAAAACATTCAGTACTTC,CASSSGSLAKNIQYF
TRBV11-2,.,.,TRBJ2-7,TGTGCCAGCAGCCCCAGGTCCATAGAAGACTACGAGCAGTACTTC,CASSPRSIEDYEQYF
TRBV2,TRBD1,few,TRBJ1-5,TGTGCCAGCAGCACGTTGGGACAGTCCAATCAGCCCCAGCATTTT,CASSTLGQSNQPQHF
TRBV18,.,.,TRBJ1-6,TGTGCCAGCTCACCCCCCCCGGGGATTGGTCGTTCACCCCTCCACTTT,CASSPPPGIGRSPLHF
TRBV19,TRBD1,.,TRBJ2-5,TGTGCCAGTAGTCCAGGGGGAGTGGGAGAGACCCAGTACTTC,CASSPGGVGETQYF
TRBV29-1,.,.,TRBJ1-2,TGCAGCGTTGAAGATCGGGAAGGCTACACCTTC,CSVEDREGYTF
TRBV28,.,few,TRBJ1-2,TGTGCCACCCATTCGGTCGGCTATGGCTACACCTTC,CATHSVGYGYTF
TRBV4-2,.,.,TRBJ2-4,TGTGCCAGCAGCCAAGATGTCGGGGCAATCATTCAGTACTTC,CASSQDVGAIIQYF
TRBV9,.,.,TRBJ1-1,TGTGCCACCTCCCGGGACTCGAACACTGAAGCTTTCTTT,CATSRDSNTEAFF
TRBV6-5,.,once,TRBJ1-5,TGTGCCAGCAGTCGCGGGGGGGGACGGGGTCAGCCCCAGCATTTT,CASSRGGGRGQPQHF
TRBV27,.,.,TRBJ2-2,TGTGCCAGCCCTCCCAGGGGCCCCCCCGGCGGGGGCACCGGGGAGCTGTTTTTT,CASPPRGPPGGGTGELFF
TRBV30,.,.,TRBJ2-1,TGTGCCTGGATCCACCAAAACCCCGAACTAGCCGGGTCGGCGGATGAGCAGTTCTTC,CAWIHQNPELAGSADEQFF
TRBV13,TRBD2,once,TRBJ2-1,TGTGCCAGCAGCTCACTAGCGGAGTCCTACAATGAGCAGTTCTTC,CASSSLAESYNEQFF
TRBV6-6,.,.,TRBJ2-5,TGTGCCAGCAGCCACGCGAGAGAGACCCAGTACTTC,CASSHARETQYF
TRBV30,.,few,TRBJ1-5,TGTGCCTGGACGGCGGGGGGGAGCAATCAGCCCCAGCATTTT,CAWTAGGSNQPQHF
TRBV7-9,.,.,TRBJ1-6,TGTGCCAGCAGCTCTGGGGAATTTAATTCACCCCTCCACTTT,CASSSGEFNSPLHF
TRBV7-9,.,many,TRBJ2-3,TGTGCCAGCAGCATGTTCAGCACAGATACGCAGTATTTT,CASSMFSTDTQYF
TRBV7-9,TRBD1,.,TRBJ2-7,TGTGCCAGCAGCGACAGGGACAGGTCCTACGAGCAGTACTTC,CASSDRDRSYEQYF
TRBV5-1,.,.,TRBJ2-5,TGCGCCAGCAGCGAGCTCGGGGGCCAAGAGACCCAGTACTTC,CASSELGGQETQYF
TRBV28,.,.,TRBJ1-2,TGTGCCAGCAGTCCTCACCACTTACCCTCCAAGTATGGCTACACCTTC,CASSPHHLPSKYGYTF
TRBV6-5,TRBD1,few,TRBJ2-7,TGTGCCAGCAGTCGGACAGGGTCCTCCGGCGAGCAGTACTTC,CASSRTGSSGEQYF
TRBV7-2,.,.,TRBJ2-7,TGTGCCAGCAGCCGGGCGGCCTCGACCACGACCGGCGGCCCCTACGAGCAGTACTTC,CASSRAASTTTGGPYEQYF
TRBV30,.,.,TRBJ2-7,TGTGCCTGCCAAACGGACGGCTACGAGCAGTACTTC,CACQTDGYEQYF
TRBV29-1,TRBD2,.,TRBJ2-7,TGCAGCGCCCGAGGTGGTAGCGGGACCCTCGAGCAGTACTTC,CSARGGSGTLEQYF
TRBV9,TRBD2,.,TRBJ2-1,TGTGCCAGCAGCGTACTTGGCGGGGGGGGCCACAATGAGCAGTTCTTC,CASSVLGGGGHNEQFF
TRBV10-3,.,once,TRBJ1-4,TGTGCCATCAGTGGGACACCCTGGGGTGAAAAACTGTTTTTT,CAISGTPWGEKLFF
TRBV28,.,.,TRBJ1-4,TGTGCCAGCGGTAGACCGCCAACTAATGAAAAACTGTTTTTT,CASGRPPTNEKLFF
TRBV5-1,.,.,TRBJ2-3,TGCGCCAGCAGCTGGGGACCGAGCACAGATACGCAGTATTTT,CASSWGPSTDTQYF
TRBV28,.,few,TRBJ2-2,TGTGCCAGTGGGACCTGGGACACCGGGGAGCTGTTTTTT,CASGTWDTGELFF
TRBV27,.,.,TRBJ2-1,TGTGCCAGCAGTCCCGCCGGGCTCCCGGTGGTGTTCTTC,CASSPAGLPVVFF
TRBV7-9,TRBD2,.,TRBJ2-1,TGTGCCAGCCCGGGAGGGGCGGACCCCTACAATGAGCAGTTCTTC,CASPGGADPYNEQFF
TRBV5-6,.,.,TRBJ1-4,TGTGCCAGCAGCTTGGGTTTGGGTTTGGCCCCTAATGAAAAACTGTTTTTT,CASSLGLGLAPNEKLFF
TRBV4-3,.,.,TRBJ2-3,TGCGCCAGCAGCCAAGATGGCACAGATACGCAGTATTTT,CASSQDGTDTQYF
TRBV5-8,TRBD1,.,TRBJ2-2,TGTGCCAGCGGCCACAGGGGAAGGGTCGGGGAGCTGTTTTTT,CASGHRGRVGELFF
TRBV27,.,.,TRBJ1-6,TGTGCCAGCAGAACGCCTTTAAGGGCTGGGCCCAATTCACCCCTCCACTTT,CASRTPLRAGPNSPLHF
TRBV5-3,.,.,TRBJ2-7,TGTGCCAGAAGCCTGGACTCGCACTACGAGCAGTACTTC,CARSLDSHYEQYF
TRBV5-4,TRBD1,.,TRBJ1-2,TGTGCCAGCAGCGAGGCCCGGCCAGGGGGGAACTATGGCTACACCTTC,CASSEARPGGNYGYTF
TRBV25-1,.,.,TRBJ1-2,TGTGCCAGCAGGGGGCGCGGAGGCTATGGCTACACCTTC,CASRGRGGYGYTF
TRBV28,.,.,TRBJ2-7,TGTGCCAGCAGCCCAACAGGGACTGGAGAGCAGTACTTC,CASSPTGTGEQYF
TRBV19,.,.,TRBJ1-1,TGTGCCAGTACCCCATGGGCGGCAGGCTTGAACACTGAAGCTTTCTTT,CASTPWAAGLNTEAFF
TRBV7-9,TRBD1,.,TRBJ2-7,TGTGCCAGCAGCCCCGGGACAGGGAGGATCCACGAGCAGTACTTC,CASSPGTGRIHEQYF
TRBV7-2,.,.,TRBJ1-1,TGTGCCAGCAGCTTATGGTCGGGGGGTGAAGCTTTCTTT,CASSLWSGGEAFF